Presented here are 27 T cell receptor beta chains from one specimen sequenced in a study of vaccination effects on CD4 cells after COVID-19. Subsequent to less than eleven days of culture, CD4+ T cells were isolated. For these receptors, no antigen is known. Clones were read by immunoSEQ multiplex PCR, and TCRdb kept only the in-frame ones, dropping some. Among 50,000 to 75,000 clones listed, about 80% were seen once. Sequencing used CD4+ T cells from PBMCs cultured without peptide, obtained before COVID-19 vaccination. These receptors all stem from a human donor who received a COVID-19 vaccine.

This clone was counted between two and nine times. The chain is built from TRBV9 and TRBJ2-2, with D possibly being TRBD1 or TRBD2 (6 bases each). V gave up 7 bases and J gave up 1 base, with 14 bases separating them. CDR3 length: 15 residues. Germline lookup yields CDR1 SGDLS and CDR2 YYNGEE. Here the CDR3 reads CASSRGGLNTGELFF. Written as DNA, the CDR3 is TGTGCCAGCTCCCGAGGGGGGTTGAACACCGGGGAGCTGTTTTTT.

The CDR3 DNA reads TGCGCCAGCAGCTTGTTGGCAGGGGGCAGCGGCTACACCTTC. Protein: CASSLLAGGSGYTF. The chain recombines TRBV5-1 with TRBJ1-2; 8 bases are a match to TRBD1. J was trimmed by 8 bases and V by 1 base; bases with no gene match: 7. Germline CDR1 is SGHRS and CDR2 is YFSETQ. CDR3 length: 14 amino acids.

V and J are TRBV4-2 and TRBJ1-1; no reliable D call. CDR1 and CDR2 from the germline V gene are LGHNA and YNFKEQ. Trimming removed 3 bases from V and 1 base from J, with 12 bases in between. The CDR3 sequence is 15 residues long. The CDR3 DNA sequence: TGTGCCAGCAGCCATTCGGGCGACCCGAACACTGAAGCTTTCTTT. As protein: CASSHSGDPNTEAFF.

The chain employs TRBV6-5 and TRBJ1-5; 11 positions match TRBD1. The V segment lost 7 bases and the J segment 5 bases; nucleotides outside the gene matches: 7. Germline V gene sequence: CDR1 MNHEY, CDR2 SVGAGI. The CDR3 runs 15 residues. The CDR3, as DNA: TGTGCCAGCACTCCCCGGGACAGGGGGGATCAGCCCCAGCATTTT. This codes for CASTPRDRGDQPQHF.

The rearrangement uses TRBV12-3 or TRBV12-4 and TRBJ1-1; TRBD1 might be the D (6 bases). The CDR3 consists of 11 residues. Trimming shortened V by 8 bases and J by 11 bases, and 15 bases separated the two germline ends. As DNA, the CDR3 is TGTGCCAGCTACCTAAACAGGGATGCTTTCTTT. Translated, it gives CASYLNRDAFF.

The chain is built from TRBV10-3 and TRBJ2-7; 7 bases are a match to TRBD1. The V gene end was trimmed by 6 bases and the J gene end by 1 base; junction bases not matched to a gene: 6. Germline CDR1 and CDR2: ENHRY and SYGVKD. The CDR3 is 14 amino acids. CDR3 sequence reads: CAIRPTGSSYEQYV. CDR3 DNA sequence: TGTGCCATCAGGCCGACAGGGAGTTCCTACGAGCAGTACGTC.

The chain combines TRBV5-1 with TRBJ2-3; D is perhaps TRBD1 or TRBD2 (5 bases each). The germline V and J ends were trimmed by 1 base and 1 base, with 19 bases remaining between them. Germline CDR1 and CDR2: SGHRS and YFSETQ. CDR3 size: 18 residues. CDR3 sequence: CASSLIGTSAVGTDTQYF. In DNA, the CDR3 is TGCGCCAGCAGCTTGATAGGGACGTCGGCCGTCGGCACAGATACGCAGTATTTT.

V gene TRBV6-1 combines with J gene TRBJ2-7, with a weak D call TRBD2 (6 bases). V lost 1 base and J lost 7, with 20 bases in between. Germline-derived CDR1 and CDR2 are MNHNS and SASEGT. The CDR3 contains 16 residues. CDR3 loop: CASSEGRQTGGGEQYV. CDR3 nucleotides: TGTGCCAGCAGTGAAGGACGACAGACGGGCGGAGGGGAGCAGTACGTC.

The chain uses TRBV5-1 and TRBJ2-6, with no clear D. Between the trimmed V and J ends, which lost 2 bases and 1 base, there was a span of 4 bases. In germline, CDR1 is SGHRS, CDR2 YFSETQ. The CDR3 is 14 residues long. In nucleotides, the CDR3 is TGCGCCAGCAGCTTTTCATCTGGGGCCAACGTCCTGACTTTC. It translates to CASSFSSGANVLTF. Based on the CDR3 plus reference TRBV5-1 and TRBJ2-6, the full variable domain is KAGVTQTPRYLIKTRGQQVTLSCSPISGHRSVSWYQQTPGQGLQFLFEYFSETQRNKGNFPGRFSGRQFSNSRSEMNVSTLELGDSALYLCASSFSSGANVLTFGAGSRLTVL.

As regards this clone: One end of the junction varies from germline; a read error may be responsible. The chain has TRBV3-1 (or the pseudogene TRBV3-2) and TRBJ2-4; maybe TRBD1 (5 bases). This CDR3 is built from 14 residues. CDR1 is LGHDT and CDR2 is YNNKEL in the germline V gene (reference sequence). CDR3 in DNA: TGTGCCAGCAGCCAACAAGGGGCTGGGCGTCTTCAATACTTC. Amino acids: CASSQQGAGRLQYF.

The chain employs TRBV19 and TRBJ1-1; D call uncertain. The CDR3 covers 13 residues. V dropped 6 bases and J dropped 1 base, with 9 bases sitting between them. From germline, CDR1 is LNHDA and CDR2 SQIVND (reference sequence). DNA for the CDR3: TGTGCCAGTAGACCTATTCCGAACACTGAAGCTTTCTTT. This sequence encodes CASRPIPNTEAFF.

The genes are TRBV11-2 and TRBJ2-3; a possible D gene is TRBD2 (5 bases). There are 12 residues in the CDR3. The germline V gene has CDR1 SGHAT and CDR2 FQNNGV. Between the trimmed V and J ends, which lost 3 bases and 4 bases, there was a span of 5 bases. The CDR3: CASSLGADTQYF. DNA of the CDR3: TGTGCCAGCAGCTTGGGAGCAGATACGCAGTATTTT.

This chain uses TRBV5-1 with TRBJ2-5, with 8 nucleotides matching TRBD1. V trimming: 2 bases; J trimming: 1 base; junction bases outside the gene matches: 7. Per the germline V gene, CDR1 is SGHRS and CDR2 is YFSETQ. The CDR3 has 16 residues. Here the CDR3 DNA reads TGCGCCAGCAGCTTTACCGGGACAGGCTTCCAAGAGACCCAGTACTTC. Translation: CASSFTGTGFQETQYF.

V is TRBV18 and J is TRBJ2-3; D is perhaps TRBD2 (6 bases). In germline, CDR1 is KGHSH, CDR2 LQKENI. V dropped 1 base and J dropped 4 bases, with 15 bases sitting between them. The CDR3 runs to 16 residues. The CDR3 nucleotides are TGTGCCAGCTCACCACTGGGAAGGGCGGGGCCAGATACGCAGTATTTT. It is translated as CASSPLGRAGPDTQYF.

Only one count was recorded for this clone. The CDR3: CASSLGANTGELFF. For the CDR3, the DNA is TGTGCCAGCAGCTTAGGGGCGAACACCGGGGAGCTGTTTTTT. This chain uses TRBV7-2 with TRBJ2-2; D is unresolved. V lost 1 base, J lost 0 bases, and 3 bases lay in between. The CDR3 loop spans 14 amino acids. Germline loops: CDR1 SGHTA, CDR2 FQGNSA. The full variable domain, completed using reference TRBV7-2 and TRBJ2-2, is GAGVSQSPSNKVTEKGKDVELRCDPISGHTALYWYRQSLGQGLEFLIYFQGNSAPDKSGLPSDRFSAERTGGSVSTLTIQRTQQEDSAVYLCASSLGANTGELFFGEGSRLTVL.

DNA for the CDR3: TGTGCCAGCAGCCCCAGGGGGGGGGCTCTGGCCACAGATACGCAGTATTTT. Its translation: CASSPRGGALATDTQYF. J is TRBJ2-3 and V is TRBV7-6; possibly TRBD1 or TRBD2 for D (7 bases each). V was pared by 5 bases and J by 2 bases, with 20 bases between. This CDR3 contains 17 residues. Germline V gene sequence: CDR1 SGHVS, CDR2 FNYEAQ.

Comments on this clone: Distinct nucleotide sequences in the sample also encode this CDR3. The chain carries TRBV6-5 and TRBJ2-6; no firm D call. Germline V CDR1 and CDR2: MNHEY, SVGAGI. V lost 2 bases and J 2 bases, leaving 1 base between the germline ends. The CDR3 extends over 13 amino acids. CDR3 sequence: CASSYAGANVLTF. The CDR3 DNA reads TGTGCCAGCAGTTACGCTGGGGCCAACGTCCTGACTTTC.

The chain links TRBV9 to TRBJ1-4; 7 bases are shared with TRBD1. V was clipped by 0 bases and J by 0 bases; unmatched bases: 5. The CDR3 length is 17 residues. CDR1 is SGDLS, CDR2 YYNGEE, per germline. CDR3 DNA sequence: TGTGCCAGCAGCGTAGGCAGGACAGGAACAACTAATGAAAAACTGTTTTTT. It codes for CASSVGRTGTTNEKLFF.

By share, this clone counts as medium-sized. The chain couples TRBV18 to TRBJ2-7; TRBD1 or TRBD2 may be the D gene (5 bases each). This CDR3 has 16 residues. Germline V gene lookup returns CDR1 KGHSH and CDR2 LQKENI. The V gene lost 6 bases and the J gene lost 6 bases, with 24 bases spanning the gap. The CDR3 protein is CASSVSPGLVAGEQYV. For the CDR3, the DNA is TGTGCCAGCTCGGTCAGCCCGGGGCTGGTCGCAGGCGAGCAGTACGTC.

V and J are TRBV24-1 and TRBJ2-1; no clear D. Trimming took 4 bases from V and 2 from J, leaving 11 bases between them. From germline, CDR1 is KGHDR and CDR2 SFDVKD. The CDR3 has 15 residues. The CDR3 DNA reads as TGTGCCACCAGTGACCCTCTAGGCGCCTACAATGAGCAGTTCTTC. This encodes CATSDPLGAYNEQFF.

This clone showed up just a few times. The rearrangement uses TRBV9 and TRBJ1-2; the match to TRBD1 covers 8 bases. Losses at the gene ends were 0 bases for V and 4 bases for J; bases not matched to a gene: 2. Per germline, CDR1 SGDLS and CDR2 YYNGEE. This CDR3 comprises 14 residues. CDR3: CASSVGGQGYGYTF. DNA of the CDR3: TGTGCCAGCAGCGTAGGCGGACAGGGCTATGGCTACACCTTC.

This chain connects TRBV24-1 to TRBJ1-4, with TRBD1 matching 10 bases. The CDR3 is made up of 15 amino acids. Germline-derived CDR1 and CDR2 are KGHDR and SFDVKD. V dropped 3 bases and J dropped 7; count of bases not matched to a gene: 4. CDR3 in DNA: TGTGCCACCAGTGATGCCGGGACAGGGGTTGAAAAACTGTTTTTT. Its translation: CATSDAGTGVEKLFF.

The DNA for the CDR3 is TGCGCCAGCAGACGAGGACAGACCTTCGACGAGCAGTACGTC. Translating gives CASRRGQTFDEQYV. V is TRBV5-1 and J is TRBJ2-7; D perhaps matches TRBD1 (6 bases). Germline CDR1 reads SGHRS; CDR2 reads YFSETQ. V lost 5 bases, J lost 5 bases, and 17 bases lay in between. The CDR3 has 14 amino acids.

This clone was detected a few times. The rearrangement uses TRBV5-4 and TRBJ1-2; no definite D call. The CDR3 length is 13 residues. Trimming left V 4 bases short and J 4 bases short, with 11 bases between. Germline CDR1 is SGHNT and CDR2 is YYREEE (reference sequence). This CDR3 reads CASSGKPLYGYTF. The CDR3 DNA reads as TGTGCCAGCAGCGGGAAACCACTCTATGGCTACACCTTC.

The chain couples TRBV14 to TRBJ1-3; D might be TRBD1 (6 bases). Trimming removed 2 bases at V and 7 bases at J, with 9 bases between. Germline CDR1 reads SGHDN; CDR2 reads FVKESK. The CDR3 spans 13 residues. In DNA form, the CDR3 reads TGTGCCAGCAGCCAATGGGGGGCGAACACCATATATTTT. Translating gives CASSQWGANTIYF.

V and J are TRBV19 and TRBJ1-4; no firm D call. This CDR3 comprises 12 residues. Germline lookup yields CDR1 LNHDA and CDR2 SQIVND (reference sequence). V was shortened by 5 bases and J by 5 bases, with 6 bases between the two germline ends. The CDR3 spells CASSGSNEKLFF. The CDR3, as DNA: TGTGCCAGTAGTGGGTCGAATGAAAAACTGTTTTTT.

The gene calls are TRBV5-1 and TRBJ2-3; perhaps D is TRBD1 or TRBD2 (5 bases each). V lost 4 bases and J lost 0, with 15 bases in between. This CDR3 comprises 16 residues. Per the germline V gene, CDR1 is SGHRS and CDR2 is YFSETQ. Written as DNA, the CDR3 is TGCGCCAGCAGCGAGGGACGGGCTCTGAGCACAGATACGCAGTATTTT. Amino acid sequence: CASSEGRALSTDTQYF.